What follows are 27 T cell receptor beta chains derived from one specimen sequenced in a study of blood T cell repertoires in COVID-19. Assay used: immunoSEQ multiplex PCR; TCRdb lists only in-frame clones, some missing. Here the sample spans 250,000 to 300,000 clones, about four fifths being singletons. The specimen was PBMCs or T cells enriched from blood (not recorded which). These receptors came from a man in his forties or fifties who had been exposed to COVID-19.

This chain links TRBV7-9 with TRBJ2-1; 12 bases match TRBD2. The CDR3 consists of 15 residues. V was clipped by 5 bases and J by 8 bases; unmatched bases: 7. CDR1 is SEHNR and CDR2 is FQNEAQ in the germline V gene (reference sequence). CDR3 sequence (DNA): TGTGCCAGCAGCCAAACTAGCGGGAGGCGCGATGAGCAGTTCTTC. Amino acid sequence: CASSQTSGRRDEQFF. Together with reference TRBV7-9 and TRBJ2-1, the CDR3 gives the full variable domain: DTGVSQNPRHKITKRGQNVTFRCDPISEHNRLYWYRQTLGQGPEFLTYFQNEAQLEKSRLLSDRFSAERPKGSFSTLEIQRTEQGDSAMYLCASSQTSGRRDEQFFGPGTRLTVL.

The rearrangement joins TRBV9 to TRBJ2-5; D is perhaps TRBD2 (7 bases). V was trimmed by 3 bases and J by 7 bases, leaving 13 bases between them. Germline CDR1 SGDLS, CDR2 YYNGEE. The CDR3 length is 13 residues. CDR3 coding DNA: TGTGCCAGCAGCGCGGGGGGCCTAGGGACCCAGTACTTC. The encoded protein is CASSAGGLGTQYF. Full variable domain (rest looked up from reference TRBV9 and TRBJ2-5): DSGVTQTPKHLITATGQRVTLRCSPRSGDLSVYWYQQSLDQGLQFLIQYYNGEERAKGNILERFSAQQFPDLHSELNLSSLELGDSALYFCASSAGGLGTQYFGPGTRLLVL.

The rearrangement joins TRBV19 to TRBJ2-1; 7 bases align to TRBD2. Germline loops: CDR1 LNHDA, CDR2 SQIVND (reference sequence). The CDR3 is 15 amino acids. Germline trimming cut 7 bases from V and 7 bases from J; bases unmatched to any gene: 13. CDR3 loop: CASMPTSHTGNEQFF. The CDR3, as DNA: TGTGCCAGTATGCCGACTAGCCATACGGGGAATGAGCAGTTCTTC. The entire variable domain, with the rest obtained from reference TRBV19 and TRBJ2-1, is as follows: DGGITQSPKYLFRKEGQNVTLSCEQNLNHDAMYWYRQDPGQGLRLIYYSQIVNDFQKGDIAEGYSVSREKKESFPLTVTSAQKNPTAFYLCASMPTSHTGNEQFFGPGTRLTVL.

V is TRBV2 and J is TRBJ2-5; maybe TRBD1 (6 bases). The length of the CDR3 is 14 residues. Trimming removed 4 bases from V and 5 bases from J, with 14 bases in between. CDR1 and CDR2 (germline): SNHLY, FYNNEI. CDR3 sequence: CASSAYRVQETQYF. CDR3 coding DNA: TGTGCCAGCAGTGCCTACAGGGTCCAGGAGACCCAGTACTTC.

CDR3 sequence: CAWSGGTSVYREQFF. The CDR3 DNA reads TGTGCCTGGAGTGGGGGGACTAGCGTTTACCGTGAGCAGTTCTTC. This chain connects TRBV30 to TRBJ2-1, with TRBD2 identical over 10 bases. The CDR3 length is 15 residues. In germline, CDR1 is GTSNPN, CDR2 SVGIG (reference sequence). V was clipped by 1 base and J by 9 bases; unmatched bases: 9.

This rearrangement joins TRBV5-1 to TRBJ2-1, with D maybe TRBD2 (5 bases). V gave up 6 bases and J gave up 4 bases, with 17 bases separating them. The CDR3 has 15 residues. Germline V CDR1 and CDR2: SGHRS, YFSETQ. The CDR3 DNA is TGCGCCAGCATGATGGCGGGCGATAAGTACAATGAGCAGTTCTTC. This codes for CASMMAGDKYNEQFF.

The J gene is TRBJ1-4, the V gene TRBV27, with 8 bases that match TRBD1. The CDR3 has 16 residues. The V segment lost 0 bases and the J segment 8 bases; nucleotides outside the gene matches: 8. The germline V gene has CDR1 MNHEY and CDR2 SMNVEV (reference sequence). CDR3 protein: CASSLSPGQGREKLFF. The CDR3 DNA reads TGTGCCAGCAGTTTATCTCCCGGACAGGGAAGGGAAAAACTGTTTTTT.

V usage is TRBV19 and J usage is TRBJ2-7, with 12 bases that match TRBD2. The CDR3 covers 15 residues. Germline V gene data show CDR1 as LNHDA and CDR2 as SQIVND (reference sequence). Trimming cost V 10 bases and J 2 bases; bases outside gene matches: 9. Written as DNA, the CDR3 is TGTGCCACTAAAACGGGACTAGCGGGTACCTACGAGCAGTACTTC. Its protein product is CATKTGLAGTYEQYF.

This clone was recorded once. The gene calls are TRBV6-6 and TRBJ2-6; D ambiguous. Per germline, CDR1 MNHNY and CDR2 SVGAGI (reference sequence). V was pared by 6 bases and J by 0 bases, with 6 bases between. This CDR3 has 14 residues. The CDR3 DNA reads as TGTGCCAGCAGCCGGAGCTCTGGGGCCAACGTCCTGACTTTC. Translating gives CASSRSSGANVLTF.

This rearrangement joins TRBV2 to TRBJ2-1; the D gene is possibly TRBD2 (5 bases). The germline V and J ends were trimmed by 1 base and 1 base, with 8 bases remaining between them. Germline V gives CDR1 SNHLY, CDR2 FYNNEI. This CDR3 region has 15 residues. CDR3 in amino acids: CASSEVGSSYNEQFF. Written as DNA, the CDR3 is TGTGCCAGCAGTGAAGTGGGGAGTTCCTACAATGAGCAGTTCTTC.

The V gene is TRBV24-1, the J gene TRBJ2-1; TRBD1 aligns across 8 bases. Germline V CDR1 and CDR2: KGHDR, SFDVKD. The V and J ends lost 4 bases and 3 bases, in that order; junction bases with no gene match: 7. The CDR3 has 16 amino acids. DNA for the CDR3: TGTGCCACCAGTGACAGAGGGACAGGAGACTACAATGAGCAGTTCTTC. This gives the protein CATSDRGTGDYNEQFF.

The gene calls are TRBV10-3 and TRBJ1-4, with 7 positions matching TRBD1. The CDR3 loop spans 16 amino acids. Germline V gives CDR1 ENHRY, CDR2 SYGVKD. Trimming at V came to 3 bases and at J to 4 bases, leaving 8 bases not matched to a gene. Here the CDR3 reads CAISDPGQSSNEKLFF. In DNA, the CDR3 is TGTGCCATCAGTGATCCGGGACAGTCAAGTAATGAAAAACTGTTTTTT.

The chain recombines TRBV3-1 (or the pseudogene TRBV3-2) with TRBJ1-1; D gene uncertain. This CDR3 region has 13 residues. Per germline, CDR1 LGHDT and CDR2 YNNKEL (reference sequence). Trimming pared 2 bases from V and 3 bases from J, leaving 7 bases between. As DNA, the CDR3 is TGTGCCAGCAGCCAACTAACAGACACTGAAGCTTTCTTT. As protein: CASSQLTDTEAFF.

The gene calls are TRBV30 and TRBJ2-1, with a weak D call TRBD2 (6 bases). V gave up 2 bases and J gave up 13 bases, with 18 bases separating them. Germline V lookup: CDR1 GTSNPN, CDR2 SVGIG (reference sequence). The CDR3 covers 13 residues. The DNA for the CDR3 is TGTGCCTGGAGTCCCCTGGCCGGGACTTATCAGTTCTTC. This codes for CAWSPLAGTYQFF.

This sequence joins TRBV19 and TRBJ1-1; D remains ambiguous. The CDR3 is made up of 15 amino acids. Per the germline V gene, CDR1 is LNHDA and CDR2 is SQIVND (reference sequence). Trimming took off 1 base at V and 1 base at J, with 10 bases between the two ends. CDR3 sequence (DNA): TGTGCCAGTAGTATAGGGCCGCATCCGAACACTGAAGCTTTCTTT. It translates to CASSIGPHPNTEAFF. The entire variable domain, with the rest obtained from reference TRBV19 and TRBJ1-1, is as follows: DGGITQSPKYLFRKEGQNVTLSCEQNLNHDAMYWYRQDPGQGLRLIYYSQIVNDFQKGDIAEGYSVSREKKESFPLTVTSAQKNPTAFYLCASSIGPHPNTEAFFGQGTRLTVV.

This clone showed up just a few times. This sequence joins TRBV5-1 and TRBJ1-1; TRBD1 agrees at 9 bases. Germline CDR1 reads SGHRS; CDR2 reads YFSETQ. Unmatched junction bases numbered 3, after V lost 1 base and J lost 5 bases. The CDR3 sequence is 14 residues long. CDR3 loop: CASSLMGQGTEAFF. The CDR3 coding sequence is TGCGCCAGCAGCTTGATGGGACAGGGTACTGAAGCTTTCTTT.

The chain has TRBV11-3 and TRBJ2-1; TRBD2 agrees at 9 bases. The CDR3 sequence is 18 residues long. With V trimmed by 1 base and J by 0 bases, 7 bases remained unmatched. Germline V gene sequence: CDR1 SGHNT, CDR2 YENEEA. The CDR3 bases are TGTGCCAGCAGCTTAGGTGCTAGCGGGATGAGCTCCTACAATGAGCAGTTCTTC. Translation gives CASSLGASGMSSYNEQFF.

The chain has TRBV24-1 and TRBJ1-1; D possibly corresponds to TRBD1 (5 bases). Germline V gives CDR1 KGHDR, CDR2 SFDVKD. This CDR3 comprises 14 residues. V lost 7 bases, J lost 1 base, and 12 bases lay in between. CDR3 in amino acids: CATREGARNTEAFF. CDR3 DNA: TGTGCCACCAGGGAAGGGGCTAGGAACACTGAAGCTTTCTTT.

The V call is TRBV30, the J call TRBJ1-5; D call uncertain. V was trimmed by 1 base and J by 9 bases, leaving 16 bases between them. This CDR3 is 14 amino acids long. In germline, CDR1 is GTSNPN, CDR2 SVGIG (reference sequence). The CDR3 DNA reads TGTGCCTGGAGTGGCTACGCGGGGTCGGTGCCCCAGCATTTT. Protein: CAWSGYAGSVPQHF.

The table lists this clone with a count of one. This chain links TRBV6-2 or TRBV6-3 with TRBJ2-7; 8 nucleotides match TRBD2. This CDR3 has 16 amino acids. V shed 2 bases and J 2 bases; nucleotides not matched to a gene: 8. From germline, CDR1 is MNHEY and CDR2 SVGEGT. The CDR3 region has the DNA TGTGCCAGCAGTTACGGTACCCTAGCGGGCGCCTACGAGCAGTACTTC. Translating it yields CASSYGTLAGAYEQYF.

This chain joins TRBV5-4 and TRBJ2-7; 11 nucleotides agree with TRBD2. The ends lost 1 base at V and 2 bases at J; junction bases unmatched: 5. The CDR3 contains 16 residues. Per germline, CDR1 SGHNT and CDR2 YYREEE (reference sequence). The CDR3 DNA follows: TGTGCCAGCAGCTTGTTCGGGACTAGCGGAGCCTACGAGCAGTACTTC. Its protein is CASSLFGTSGAYEQYF.

This clone was detected a few times. The chain recombines TRBV27 with TRBJ2-7; 10 bases agree with TRBD2. J lost 2 bases, V lost 7 bases, and 2 bases had no gene match. Germline CDR1 reads MNHEY; CDR2 reads SMNVEV (reference sequence). The CDR3 consists of 13 residues. The CDR3 DNA sequence: TGTGCCAGCAAGCGGGAGGGCGCCTACGAGCAGTACTTC. This encodes CASKREGAYEQYF.

The chain carries TRBV5-4 and TRBJ2-3; 8 bases match TRBD2. The V segment lost 4 bases and the J segment 11 bases; nucleotides outside the gene matches: 12. Germline V gene lookup returns CDR1 SGHNT and CDR2 YYREEE (reference sequence). This CDR3 is built from 14 residues. The chain's CDR3 is CASSPERGRIRQYF. CDR3 DNA sequence: TGTGCCAGCAGCCCCGAGCGGGGGCGGATCAGGCAGTATTTT.

In this sample, this clone turned up once. The chain carries TRBV7-2 and TRBJ1-2; no firm D call. The CDR3 length is 15 residues. Trimming stripped 9 bases from V and 0 bases from J, with 17 bases between. Per the germline V gene, CDR1 is SGHTA and CDR2 is FQGNSA. The CDR3 loop is CARSDKASANYGYTF. As DNA, the CDR3 is TGTGCCAGATCCGACAAGGCCTCTGCTAACTATGGCTACACCTTC.

V gene TRBV3-1 (or the pseudogene TRBV3-2) combines with J gene TRBJ2-5; 7 bases line up with TRBD1. Losses at the gene ends were 4 bases for V and 3 bases for J; bases not matched to a gene: 11. CDR1 is LGHDT, CDR2 YNNKEL, per germline (reference sequence). The CDR3 totals 16 residues. The CDR3 coding sequence is TGTGCCAGCAGCCTCCGCTCAGGGGGAATCAAAGAGACCCAGTACTTC. Its translation: CASSLRSGGIKETQYF.

The chain carries TRBV11-2 and TRBJ2-1, with 8 bases aligning to TRBD1. The J segment lost 7 bases and the V segment lost 4 bases, leaving 18 bases of the junction unmatched. The CDR3 consists of 18 residues. Germline V gene data show CDR1 as SGHAT and CDR2 as FQNNGV. The CDR3 DNA reads TGTGCCAGCAGCTCTAGACCGTACGGACAGGGCGGAAGAAATGAGCAGTTCTTC. It yields the protein CASSSRPYGQGGRNEQFF.

V gene TRBV30 combines with J gene TRBJ2-1, with TRBD2 matching over 7 bases. In germline, CDR1 is GTSNPN, CDR2 SVGIG (reference sequence). The CDR3 covers 15 residues. The V segment lost 5 bases and the J segment 9 bases; nucleotides outside the gene matches: 16. CDR3 region: CAWGKVAGQGSEQFF. CDR3 in DNA: TGTGCCTGGGGAAAAGTAGCGGGCCAGGGAAGTGAGCAGTTCTTC.